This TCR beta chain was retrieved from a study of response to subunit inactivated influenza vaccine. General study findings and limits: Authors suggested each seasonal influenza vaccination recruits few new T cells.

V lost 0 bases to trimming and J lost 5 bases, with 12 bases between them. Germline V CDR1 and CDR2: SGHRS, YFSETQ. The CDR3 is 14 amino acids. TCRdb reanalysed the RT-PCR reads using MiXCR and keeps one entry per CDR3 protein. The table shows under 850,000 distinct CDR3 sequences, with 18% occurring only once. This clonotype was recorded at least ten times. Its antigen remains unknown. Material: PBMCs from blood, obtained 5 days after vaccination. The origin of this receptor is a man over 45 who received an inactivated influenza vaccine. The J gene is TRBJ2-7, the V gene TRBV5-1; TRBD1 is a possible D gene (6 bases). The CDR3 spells CASSLANRVNEQYF. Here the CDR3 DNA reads TGCGCCAGCAGCTTGGCCAACAGGGTAAACGAGCAGTACTTC.